The TCR beta chain under discussion was sequenced for a study of cytomegalovirus exposure and HLA in healthy donors. The primer mix had 60 Vbeta and 13 Jbeta primers. The method was immunoSEQ multiplex PCR; TCRdb's version includes in-frame clones alone and lacks a portion of them. The data hold some 120,000 clones, with roughly 73% observed a single time. V lost 0 bases to trimming and J lost 2 bases; unmatched junction nucleotides: 5. CDR3 length equals 16 residues. The V gene's germline CDR1 is SGHDT and CDR2 YYEEEE. The sequencing sample was made of PBMCs. The chain combines TRBV5-6 with TRBJ1-3, with TRBD1 identical over 7 bases. The clonotype comes from a man aged 55 to 70 in good health and CMV-seropositive. This chain's CDR3 is CASSLGQGGPGNTIYF. The CDR3 nucleotides are TGTGCCAGCAGCTTGGGACAAGGGGGCCCTGGAAACACCATATATTTT.